This TCR beta chain was observed in a study of blood T cell repertoires in COVID-19. Study in general: There were acute and convalescent COVID-19 samples, and they came from the United States, Italy and Spain. T cells, B-cell-depleted T cells, or PBMCs provided the cDNA or gDNA that served as material.

In the original processing: It was from reference gene primer amplification that nucleated cell counts were estimated. Sequenced by immunoSEQ multiplex PCR; TCRdb stores in-frame clones only, minus some. Clone size and the V and J calls come from that table; the DNA yielded D and trimming. The sample shows 200,000 to 250,000 clones, approximately 78% of them seen only once. The V segment lost 3 bases and the J segment 7 bases; nucleotides outside the gene matches: 4. Germline CDR1 is SGHTA and CDR2 is FQGTGA. The CDR3 covers 16 residues. This TCR derives from a woman in her thirties or forties with acute or convalescent COVID-19. Sequencing was carried out using peripheral blood. This sequence joins TRBV7-3 and TRBJ2-1; 15 nucleotides agree with TRBD2. The CDR3 coding sequence is TGTGCCAGCAGCTTCGGACTAGCGGGGGGGACGAATGAGCAGTTCTTC. This translates into CASSFGLAGGTNEQFF.